The T cell receptor beta chain described here comes from a study of molecular identifiers for immune sequencing clone quantification. CDR1 is SGHVS, CDR2 FNYEAQ, per germline. With 0 bases removed from V and 6 bases from J, the gap between germline ends came to 8 bases. The CDR3 loop spans 14 amino acids. TCRdb fed the PCR reads into MiXCR, producing one record per CDR3 protein. The repertoire holds about 640,000 distinct CDR3 sequences, with 15% to 20% as singletons. This clonotype was seen at least ten times. The antigen remains undetermined. A CD8+CD4-CCR7+CD45RA+ gate was used to sort naive CD8 T cells. Findings of the study overall: For effector cells, clones above 20 RNA copies held over 99% of molecules; for naive cells, under 1%.

This TCR came from a human donor in good health. Some libraries in this study had Jurkat cell RNA spiked in. The chain links TRBV7-6 to TRBJ2-2; no firm D call. Sequenced: naive CD8+ T cells from blood, with Jurkat cell RNA spiked in. Regarding subset: FACS-sorted CD8+CD4-CCR7+CD45RA+ naive T cells. The CDR3 DNA sequence: TGTGCCAGCAGCTTAGCAGTCAGCTCCGGGGAGCTGTTTTTT. It yields the protein CASSLAVSSGELFF.